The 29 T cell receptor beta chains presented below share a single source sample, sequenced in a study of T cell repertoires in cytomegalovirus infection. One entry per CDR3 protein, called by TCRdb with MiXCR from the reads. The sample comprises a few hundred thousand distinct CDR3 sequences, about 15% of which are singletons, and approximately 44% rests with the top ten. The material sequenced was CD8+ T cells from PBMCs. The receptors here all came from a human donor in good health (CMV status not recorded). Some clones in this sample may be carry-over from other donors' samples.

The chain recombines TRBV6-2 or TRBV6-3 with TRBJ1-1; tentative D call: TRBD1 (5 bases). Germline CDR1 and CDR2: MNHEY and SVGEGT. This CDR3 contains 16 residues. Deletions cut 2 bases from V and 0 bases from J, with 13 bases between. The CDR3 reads CASSYRPTAMNTEAFF. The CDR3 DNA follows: TGTGCCAGCAGTTACAGACCGACAGCGATGAACACTGAAGCTTTCTTT.

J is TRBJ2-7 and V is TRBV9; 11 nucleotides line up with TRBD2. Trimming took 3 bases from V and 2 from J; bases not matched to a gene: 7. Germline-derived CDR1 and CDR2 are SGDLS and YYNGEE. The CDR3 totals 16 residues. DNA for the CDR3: TGTGCCAGCAGCGCCACTAGCGGGGGCTCCACCTACGAGCAGTACTTC. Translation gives CASSATSGGSTYEQYF.

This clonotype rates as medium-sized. The CDR3: CASSLVVRERGYTF. The DNA of the CDR3 is TGTGCCAGCAGCTTAGTGGTCAGGGAGAGGGGCTACACCTTC. The V gene is TRBV7-8, the J gene TRBJ1-2, with a tentative D call TRBD1 (5 bases). The V end was cut by 1 base, the J end by 8 bases, with 14 bases between. In germline, CDR1 is SGHVS, CDR2 FQNEAQ. The CDR3 is made up of 14 amino acids.

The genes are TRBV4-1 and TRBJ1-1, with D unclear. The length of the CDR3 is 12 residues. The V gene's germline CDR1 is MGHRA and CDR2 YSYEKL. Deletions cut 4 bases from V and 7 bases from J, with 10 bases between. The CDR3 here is CASSPAGNEAFF. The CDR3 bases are TGCGCCAGCAGCCCGGCGGGCAATGAAGCTTTCTTT.

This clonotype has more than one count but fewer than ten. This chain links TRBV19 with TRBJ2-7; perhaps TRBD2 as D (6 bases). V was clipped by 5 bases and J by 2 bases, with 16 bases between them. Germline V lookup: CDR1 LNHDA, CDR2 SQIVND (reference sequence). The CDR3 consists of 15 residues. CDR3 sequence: CASSDRDRGTYEQYF. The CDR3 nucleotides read TGTGCCAGTAGTGACCGGGACCGGGGGACCTACGAGCAGTACTTC.

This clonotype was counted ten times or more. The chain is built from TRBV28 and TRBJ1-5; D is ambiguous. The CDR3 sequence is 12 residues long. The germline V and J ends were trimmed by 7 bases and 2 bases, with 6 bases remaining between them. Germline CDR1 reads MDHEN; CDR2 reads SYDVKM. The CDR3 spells CASMVGNQPQHF. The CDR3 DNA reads TGTGCCAGCATGGTGGGCAATCAGCCCCAGCATTTT.

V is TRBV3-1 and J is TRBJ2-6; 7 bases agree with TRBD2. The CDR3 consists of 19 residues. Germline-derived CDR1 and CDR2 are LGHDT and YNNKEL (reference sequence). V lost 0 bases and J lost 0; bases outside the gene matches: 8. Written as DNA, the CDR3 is TGTGCCAGCAGCCAAGATTTCGGGGGGTCCTTCTCTGGGGCCAACGTCCTGACTTTC. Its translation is CASSQDFGGSFSGANVLTF.

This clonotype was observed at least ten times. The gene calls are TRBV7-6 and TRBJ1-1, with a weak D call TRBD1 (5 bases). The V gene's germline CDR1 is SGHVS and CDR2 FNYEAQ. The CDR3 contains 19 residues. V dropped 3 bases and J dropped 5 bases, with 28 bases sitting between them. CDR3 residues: CASSLVAVPFGGYGTEAFF. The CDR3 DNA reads TGTGCCAGCAGCTTGGTGGCGGTTCCGTTCGGGGGATATGGAACTGAAGCTTTCTTT.

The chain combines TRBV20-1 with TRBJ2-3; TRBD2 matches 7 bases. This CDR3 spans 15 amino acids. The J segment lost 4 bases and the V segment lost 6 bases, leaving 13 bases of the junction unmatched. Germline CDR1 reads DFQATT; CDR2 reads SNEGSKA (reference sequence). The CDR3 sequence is CSARAGEGAADTQYF. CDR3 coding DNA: TGCAGTGCCCGCGCGGGGGAAGGGGCAGCAGATACGCAGTATTTT.

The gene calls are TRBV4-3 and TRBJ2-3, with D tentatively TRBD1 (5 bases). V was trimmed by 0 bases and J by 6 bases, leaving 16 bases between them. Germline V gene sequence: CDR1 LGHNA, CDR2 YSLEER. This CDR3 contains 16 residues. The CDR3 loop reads CASSQDRLGPGDTQYF. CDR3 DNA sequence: TGCGCCAGCAGCCAAGATCGGCTGGGGCCCGGCGATACGCAGTATTTT.

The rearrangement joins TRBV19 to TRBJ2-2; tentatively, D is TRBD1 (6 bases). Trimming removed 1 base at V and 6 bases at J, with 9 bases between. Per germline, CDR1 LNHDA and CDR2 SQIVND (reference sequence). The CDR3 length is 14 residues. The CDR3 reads CASSIVGGAGELFF. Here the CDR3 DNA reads TGTGCCAGTAGTATAGTAGGGGGAGCCGGGGAGCTGTTTTTT.

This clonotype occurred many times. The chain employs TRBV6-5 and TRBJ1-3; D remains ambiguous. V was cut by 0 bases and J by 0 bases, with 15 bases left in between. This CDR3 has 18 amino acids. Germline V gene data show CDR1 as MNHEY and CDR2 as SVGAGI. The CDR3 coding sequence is TGTGCCAGCAGTTACTCGAGAACGACGGGCCACTCTGGAAACACCATATATTTT. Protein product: CASSYSRTTGHSGNTIYF.

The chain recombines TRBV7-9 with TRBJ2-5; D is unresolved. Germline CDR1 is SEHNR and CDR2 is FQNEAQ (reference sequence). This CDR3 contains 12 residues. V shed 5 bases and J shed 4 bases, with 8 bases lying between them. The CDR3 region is CASSVNGETQYF. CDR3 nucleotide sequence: TGTGCCAGCAGCGTTAACGGAGAGACCCAGTACTTC. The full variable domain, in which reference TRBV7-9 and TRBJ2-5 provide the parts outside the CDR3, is DTGVSQNPRHKITKRGQNVTFRCDPISEHNRLYWYRQTLGQGPEFLTYFQNEAQLEKSRLLSDRFSAERPKGSFSTLEIQRTEQGDSAMYLCASSVNGETQYFGPGTRLLVL.

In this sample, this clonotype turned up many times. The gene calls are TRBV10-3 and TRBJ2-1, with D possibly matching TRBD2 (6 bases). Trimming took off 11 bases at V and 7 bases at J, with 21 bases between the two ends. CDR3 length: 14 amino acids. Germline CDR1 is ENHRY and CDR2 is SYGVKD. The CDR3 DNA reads TGTGCCGCCAAGGTCGAAACGGGGGTTAATGAGCAGTTCTTC. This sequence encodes CAAKVETGVNEQFF.

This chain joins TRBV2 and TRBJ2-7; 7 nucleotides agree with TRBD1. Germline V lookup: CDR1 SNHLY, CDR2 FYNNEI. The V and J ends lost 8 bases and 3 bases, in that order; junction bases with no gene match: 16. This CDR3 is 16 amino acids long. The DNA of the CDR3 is TGTGCCAGCTCTCCCGGGACAGAAATTGTCTACTACGAGCAGTACTTC. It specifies CASSPGTEIVYYEQYF.

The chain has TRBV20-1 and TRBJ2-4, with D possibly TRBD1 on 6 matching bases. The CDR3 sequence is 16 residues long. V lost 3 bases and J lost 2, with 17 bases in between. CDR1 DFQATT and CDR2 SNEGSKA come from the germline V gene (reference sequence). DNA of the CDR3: TGCAGTGCTAGGGGGGATTTACAGGGAACCAAAAACATTCAGTACTTC. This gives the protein CSARGDLQGTKNIQYF.

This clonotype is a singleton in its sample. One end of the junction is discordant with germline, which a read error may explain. This CDR3 is CPSSGLAGYTNTGELFF. The CDR3 region has the DNA TGTCCCAGTAGTGGACTAGCGGGGTATACGAACACCGGGGAGCTGTTTTTT. The J gene is TRBJ2-2, the V gene TRBV19; 12 positions match TRBD2. CDR1 is LNHDA, CDR2 SQIVND, per germline (reference sequence). The CDR3 totals 17 residues.

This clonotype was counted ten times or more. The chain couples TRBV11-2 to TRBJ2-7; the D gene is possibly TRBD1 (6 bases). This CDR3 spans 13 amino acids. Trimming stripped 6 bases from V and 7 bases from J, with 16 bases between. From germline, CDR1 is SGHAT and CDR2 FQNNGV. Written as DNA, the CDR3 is TGTGCCAGCAGGGCCGGGACATCCTTAGAGCAGTACTTC. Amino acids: CASRAGTSLEQYF. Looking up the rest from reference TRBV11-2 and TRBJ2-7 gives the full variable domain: EAGVAQSPRYKIIEKRQSVAFWCNPISGHATLYWYQQILGQGPKLLIQFQNNGVVDDSQLPKDRFSAERLKGVDSTLKIQPAKLEDSAVYLCASRAGTSLEQYFGPGTRLTVT.

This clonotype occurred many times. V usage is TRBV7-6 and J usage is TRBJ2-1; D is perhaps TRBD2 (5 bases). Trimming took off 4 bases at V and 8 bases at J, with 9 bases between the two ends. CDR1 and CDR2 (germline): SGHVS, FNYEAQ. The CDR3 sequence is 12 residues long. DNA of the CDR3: TGTGCCAGCAGCTCAACGAGGGATGAGCAGTTCTTC. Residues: CASSSTRDEQFF.

The CDR3 nucleotides are TGTGCCAGCAGCCCAAGCGGGGACACCGGGGAGCTGTTTTTT. Its translation is CASSPSGDTGELFF. This chain links TRBV6-2 or TRBV6-3 with TRBJ2-2; TRBD2 matches at 7 bases. The CDR3 runs to 14 residues. V lost 6 bases and J lost 3; bases outside the gene matches: 4. Per germline, CDR1 MNHEY and CDR2 SVGEGT.

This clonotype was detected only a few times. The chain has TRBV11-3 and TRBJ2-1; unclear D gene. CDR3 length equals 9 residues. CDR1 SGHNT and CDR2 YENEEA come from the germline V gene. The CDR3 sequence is CAGCNEQFF. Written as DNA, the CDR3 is TGTGCTGGCTGCAATGAGCAGTTCTTC.

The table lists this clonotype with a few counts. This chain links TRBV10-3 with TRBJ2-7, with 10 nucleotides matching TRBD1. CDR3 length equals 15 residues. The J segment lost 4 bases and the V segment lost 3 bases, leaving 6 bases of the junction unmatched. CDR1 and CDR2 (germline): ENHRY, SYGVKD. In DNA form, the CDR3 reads TGTGCCATCAGTGAACAGGCGGACAGGGGGTACGAGCAGTACTTC. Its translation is CAISEQADRGYEQYF.

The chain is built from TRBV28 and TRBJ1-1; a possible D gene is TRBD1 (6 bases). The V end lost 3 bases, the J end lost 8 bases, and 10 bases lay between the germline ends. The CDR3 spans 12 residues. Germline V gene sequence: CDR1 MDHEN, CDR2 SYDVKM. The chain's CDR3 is CASSFGGPEAFF. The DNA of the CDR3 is TGTGCCAGCAGTTTCGGGGGCCCCGAAGCTTTCTTT.

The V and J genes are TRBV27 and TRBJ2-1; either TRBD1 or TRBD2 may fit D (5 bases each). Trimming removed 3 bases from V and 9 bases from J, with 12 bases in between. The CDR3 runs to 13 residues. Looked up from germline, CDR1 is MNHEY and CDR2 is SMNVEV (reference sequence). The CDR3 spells CASSFGASGEQFF. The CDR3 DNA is TGTGCCAGCAGTTTCGGGGCCTCGGGTGAGCAGTTCTTC.

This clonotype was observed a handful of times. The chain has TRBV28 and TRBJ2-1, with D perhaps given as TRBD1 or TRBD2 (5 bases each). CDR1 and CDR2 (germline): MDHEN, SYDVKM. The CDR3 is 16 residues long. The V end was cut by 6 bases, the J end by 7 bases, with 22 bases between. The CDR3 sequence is CASRHPGRGKGNEQFF. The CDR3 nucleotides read TGTGCCAGCAGGCACCCGGGACGGGGAAAAGGGAATGAGCAGTTCTTC.

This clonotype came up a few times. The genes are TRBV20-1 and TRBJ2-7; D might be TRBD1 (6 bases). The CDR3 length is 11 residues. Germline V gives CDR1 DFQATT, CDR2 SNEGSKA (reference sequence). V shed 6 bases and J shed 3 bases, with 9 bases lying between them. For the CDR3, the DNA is TGCAGTGCGGAACAGGGCTACGAGCAGTACTTC. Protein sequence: CSAEQGYEQYF.

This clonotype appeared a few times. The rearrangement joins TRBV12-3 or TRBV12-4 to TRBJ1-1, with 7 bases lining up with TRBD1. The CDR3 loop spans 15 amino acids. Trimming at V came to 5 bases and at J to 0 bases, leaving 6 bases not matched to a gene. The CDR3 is CASSNRDRLNTEAFF. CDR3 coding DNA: TGTGCCAGCAGTAACCGGGACAGACTGAACACTGAAGCTTTCTTT.

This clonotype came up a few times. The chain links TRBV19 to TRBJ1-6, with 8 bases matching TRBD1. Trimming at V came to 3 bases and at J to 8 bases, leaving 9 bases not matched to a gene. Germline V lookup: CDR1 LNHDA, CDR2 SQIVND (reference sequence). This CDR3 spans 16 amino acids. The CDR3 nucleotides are TGTGCCAGTAGTATGTTTTATCAGGGGGCAGATTCACCCCTCCACTTT. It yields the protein CASSMFYQGADSPLHF.

Here the CDR3 DNA reads TGTGCCAGCAGCCAAGACAGGCCAGCCGGAAACACCATATATTTT. It codes for CASSQDRPAGNTIYF. The chain is built from TRBV14 and TRBJ1-3; the D is unclear. Trimming pared 0 bases from V and 4 bases from J, leaving 10 bases between. Germline-derived CDR1 and CDR2 are SGHDN and FVKESK. The CDR3 is made up of 15 amino acids. Full variable domain (remainder filled in from reference TRBV14 and TRBJ1-3): EAGVTQFPSHSVIEKGQTVTLRCDPISGHDNLYWYRRVMGKEIKFLLHFVKESKQDESGMPNNRFLAERTGGTYSTLKVQPAELEDSGVYFCASSQDRPAGNTIYFGEGSWLTVV.